The sequence of this TCR beta chain was determined in a study of blood T cells in healthy people across ages. Points on this clonotype: A much larger clone lies a single base off, so this may be a read error.

The V gene end was trimmed by 4 bases and the J gene end by 4 bases; junction bases not matched to a gene: 3. The germline V gene has CDR1 SGHTA and CDR2 FQGNSA. This CDR3 is 13 amino acids long. Alongside a J-beta primer mix, a sample-barcoded 5' primer served in a second PCR lasting 7 to 11 cycles. TCRdb reprocessed the 5' RACE reads via MiXCR and lists one record per CDR3 protein. The sample carries 550,000 to 700,000 distinct CDR3 sequences, about 25% recorded once. The rearrangement links TRBV7-2 to TRBJ1-2, with 7 nucleotides matching TRBD1. This receptor was obtained from a woman in her seventies in good health. Sequencing used blood. CDR3 DNA: TGTGCCAGCAGCTCCCGGGACAGCTATGGCTACACCTTC. Translating gives CASSSRDSYGYTF.